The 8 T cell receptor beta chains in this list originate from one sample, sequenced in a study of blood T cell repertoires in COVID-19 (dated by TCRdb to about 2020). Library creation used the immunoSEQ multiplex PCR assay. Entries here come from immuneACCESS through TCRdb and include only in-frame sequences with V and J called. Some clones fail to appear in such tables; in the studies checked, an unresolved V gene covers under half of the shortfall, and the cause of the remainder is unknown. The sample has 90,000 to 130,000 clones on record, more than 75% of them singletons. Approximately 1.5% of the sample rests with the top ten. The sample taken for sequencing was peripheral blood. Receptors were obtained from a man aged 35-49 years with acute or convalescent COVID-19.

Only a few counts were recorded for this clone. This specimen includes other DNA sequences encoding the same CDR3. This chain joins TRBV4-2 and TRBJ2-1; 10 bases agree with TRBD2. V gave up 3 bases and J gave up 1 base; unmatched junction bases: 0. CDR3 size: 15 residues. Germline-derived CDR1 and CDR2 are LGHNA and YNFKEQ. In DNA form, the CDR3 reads TGTGCCAGCAGCCAGGGACTAGCGTCCTACAATGAGCAGTTCTTC. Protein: CASSQGLASYNEQFF.

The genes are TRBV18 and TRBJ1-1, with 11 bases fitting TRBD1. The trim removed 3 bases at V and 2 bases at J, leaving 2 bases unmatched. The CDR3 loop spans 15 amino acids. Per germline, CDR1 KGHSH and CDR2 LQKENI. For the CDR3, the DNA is TGTGCCAGCTCACCCGGGACAGGGGGTAACACTGAAGCTTTCTTT. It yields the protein CASSPGTGGNTEAFF.

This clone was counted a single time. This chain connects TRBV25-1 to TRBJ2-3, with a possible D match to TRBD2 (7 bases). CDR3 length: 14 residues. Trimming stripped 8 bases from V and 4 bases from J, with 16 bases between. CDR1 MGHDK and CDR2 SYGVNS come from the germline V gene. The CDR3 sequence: CASRGRGFADTQYF. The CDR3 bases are TGTGCCAGCCGAGGGAGGGGGTTTGCAGATACGCAGTATTTT.

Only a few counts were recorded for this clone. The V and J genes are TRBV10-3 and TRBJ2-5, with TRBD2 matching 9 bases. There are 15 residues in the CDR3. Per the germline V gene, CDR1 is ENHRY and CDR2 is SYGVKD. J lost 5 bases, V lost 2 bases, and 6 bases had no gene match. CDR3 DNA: TGTGCCATCAGTGAGGGGACTAGCCGGCGGGAGACCCAGTACTTC. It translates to CAISEGTSRRETQYF.

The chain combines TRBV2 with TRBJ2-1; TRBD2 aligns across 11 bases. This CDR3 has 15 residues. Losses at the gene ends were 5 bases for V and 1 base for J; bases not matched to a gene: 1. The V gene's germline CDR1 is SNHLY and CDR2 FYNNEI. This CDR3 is CASSTSGSSYNEQFF. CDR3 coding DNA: TGTGCCAGCAGTACTAGCGGGAGTTCCTACAATGAGCAGTTCTTC.

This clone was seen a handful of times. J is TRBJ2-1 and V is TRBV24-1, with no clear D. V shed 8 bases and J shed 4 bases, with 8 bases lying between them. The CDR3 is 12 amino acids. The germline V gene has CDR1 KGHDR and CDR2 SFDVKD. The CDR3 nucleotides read TGTGCCACCACCTACAGTTACAATGAGCAGTTCTTC. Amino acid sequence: CATTYSYNEQFF.

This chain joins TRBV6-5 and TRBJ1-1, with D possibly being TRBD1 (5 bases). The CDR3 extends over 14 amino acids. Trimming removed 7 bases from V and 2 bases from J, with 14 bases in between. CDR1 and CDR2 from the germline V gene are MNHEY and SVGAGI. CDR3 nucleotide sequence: TGTGCCAGCATCTCAGGGAACAGTAACACTGAAGCTTTCTTT. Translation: CASISGNSNTEAFF.

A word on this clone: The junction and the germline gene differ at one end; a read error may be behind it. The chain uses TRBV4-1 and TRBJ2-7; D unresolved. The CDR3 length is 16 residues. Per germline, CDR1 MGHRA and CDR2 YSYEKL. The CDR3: CASSQDPSEVSYEQYF. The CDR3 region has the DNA TGCGCCAGCAGTCAAGATCCTTCAGAGGTCTCCTACGAGCAGTACTTC.